This entry is about one T cell receptor (beta chain). No antigen is known for it. Each CDR3 protein gets one entry after TCRdb re-called the 5' RACE reads with MiXCR. Here the sample spans about 540,000 distinct CDR3 sequences, 10% to 15% being singletons. This entry is derived from a study of CD8 T cells in ankylosing spondylitis. Study findings and constraints: Seven or eight highly homologous variants formed a TCR beta motif that appeared characteristic of ankylosing spondylitis blood. With a CD8+ phenotype, disease-linked clones were relatively rare in peripheral blood. Within matched ankylosing spondylitis synovial fluid, disease-linked clones were reportedly significantly enriched.

V was shortened by 4 bases and J by 3 bases, with 10 bases between the two germline ends. This CDR3 has 14 amino acids. The germline V gene has CDR1 SEHNR and CDR2 FQNEAQ (reference sequence). V and J are TRBV7-9 and TRBJ1-5; weak D call: TRBD1 (5 bases). The source material was blood, either unsorted or a sorted T cell fraction (not recorded which). The source of this sequence is a male donor with ankylosing spondylitis. CDR3 coding DNA: TGTGCCAGCAGCTCCGGACAAGTCAATCAGCCCCAGCATTTT. Its protein product is CASSSGQVNQPQHF.